These 15 T cell receptor beta chains share one sample of origin, sequenced in a study. TCRdb re-called the RT-PCR reads through MiXCR, storing one row per CDR3 protein. The sample has 550,000 to 750,000 distinct CDR3 sequences, over 12% seen once. Sequenced material: memory CD4+ T cells from blood. These receptor sequences come from a female donor in good health, serving as a healthy control.

This clonotype was seen at least ten times. The chain combines TRBV7-2 with TRBJ2-1; 9 bases fit TRBD2. V was clipped by 4 bases and J by 4 bases; unmatched bases: 5. Germline CDR1 is SGHTA and CDR2 is FQGNSA. The CDR3 consists of 15 residues. The CDR3 coding sequence is TGTGCCAGCAGCTCCACTAGCGGGCCTTACAATGAGCAGTTCTTC. It codes for CASSSTSGPYNEQFF.

This chain uses TRBV12-3 or TRBV12-4 with TRBJ1-5; a possible D gene is TRBD1 (5 bases). This CDR3 spans 12 amino acids. V lost 7 bases, J lost 8 bases, and 12 bases lay in between. CDR3 region: CASKTLGEPQHF. The CDR3 DNA sequence: TGTGCCAGCAAAACTTTAGGGGAGCCCCAGCATTTT.

This clonotype was seen at least ten times. The chain links TRBV20-1 to TRBJ2-7; TRBD2 agrees at 11 bases. Germline V CDR1 and CDR2: DFQATT, SNEGSKA (reference sequence). With 6 bases clipped from V and 1 base from J, the junction kept 8 bases outside the gene matches. The CDR3 contains 15 residues. DNA for the CDR3: TGCAGTGCCCCCACCCTAGCGGGAGGTTCCTACGAGCAGTACTTC. Its translation is CSAPTLAGGSYEQYF.

This clonotype appeared a few times. The chain links TRBV7-3 to TRBJ2-3; D gene uncertain. This CDR3 spans 14 amino acids. Germline CDR1 and CDR2: SGHTA and FQGTGA. V lost 5 bases and J 12 bases, leaving 21 bases between the germline ends. CDR3 bases: TGTGCCAGCAGCAACCACTTCCGCTGTCAAGTCCAGTATTTT. Translated: CASSNHFRCQVQYF.

This clonotype occurred a few times. V gene TRBV9 combines with J gene TRBJ1-2; weak D call: TRBD1 (5 bases). The ends were cut back, 3 bases at V and 4 bases at J, with 13 bases in the middle. The CDR3 runs 14 residues. Germline V lookup: CDR1 SGDLS, CDR2 YYNGEE. The CDR3, as DNA: TGTGCCAGCAGCGCCGGGACTGAATCCTATGGCTACACCTTC. Translating it yields CASSAGTESYGYTF.

This clonotype was observed a few times. The rearrangement uses TRBV24-1 and TRBJ2-1, with TRBD2 matching over 8 bases. J gave up 4 bases and V 5 bases, and 6 bases lay outside the gene matches. Germline V CDR1 and CDR2: KGHDR, SFDVKD. There are 15 residues in the CDR3. CDR3 in DNA: TGTGCCACCAGTGGAGCGGGAGTGCAGTACAATGAGCAGTTCTTC. Translation gives CATSGAGVQYNEQFF.

This clonotype was counted a few times. The V and J genes are TRBV7-2 and TRBJ2-1, with 11 bases aligning to TRBD2. Germline CDR1 and CDR2: SGHTA and FQGNSA. After removal of 4 bases from V and 7 bases from J, the junction contained 9 bases not matched to a gene. The CDR3 spans 16 residues. The CDR3 DNA sequence: TGTGCCAGCAGCTCTGCCGGGACTAGCGGTCGTAATGAGCAGTTCTTC. Translating it yields CASSSAGTSGRNEQFF.

This clonotype was seen only a few times. This chain links TRBV7-9 with TRBJ1-2, with a possible D match to TRBD1 (6 bases). CDR3 length equals 13 residues. V lost 5 bases and J 4 bases, leaving 11 bases between the germline ends. Per germline, CDR1 SEHNR and CDR2 FQNEAQ (reference sequence). The CDR3 DNA reads TGTGCCAGCAGCCCCGGGACAACCTATGGCTACACCTTC. It translates to CASSPGTTYGYTF.

In its sample, this clonotype was seen a few times. This chain links TRBV24-1 with TRBJ2-7, with D perhaps assigned TRBD1 or TRBD2 (7 bases each). Germline V lookup: CDR1 KGHDR, CDR2 SFDVKD. The V and J ends lost 3 bases and 0 bases respectively, with 14 bases between them. CDR3 length equals 16 residues. The CDR3 region is CATSDPRGDSSYEQYF. CDR3 bases: TGTGCCACCAGTGATCCCCGGGGGGACAGCTCCTACGAGCAGTACTTC.

The rearrangement uses TRBV9 and TRBJ2-1; 14 bases are a match to TRBD2. Trimming cost V 2 bases and J 0 bases; bases outside gene matches: 13. This CDR3 comprises 21 residues. In germline, CDR1 is SGDLS, CDR2 YYNGEE. The CDR3 DNA sequence: TGTGCCAGCAGCGTGGGGTTTAAGACTAGCGGGAGGGCGGTCTCCTACAATGAGCAGTTCTTC. Protein: CASSVGFKTSGRAVSYNEQFF.

This clonotype came up a few times. The J gene is TRBJ2-3, the V gene TRBV20-1; D gene unclear. The CDR3 has 12 residues. Trimming stripped 5 bases from V and 5 bases from J, with 11 bases between. Germline V gene sequence: CDR1 DFQATT, CDR2 SNEGSKA (reference sequence). CDR3: CSAPQGGDTQYF. CDR3 sequence (DNA): TGCAGTGCTCCCCAAGGCGGAGATACGCAGTATTTT.

This clonotype was observed a few times. The CDR3 reads CAWSQTGSGYTF. The CDR3 coding sequence is TGTGCCTGGAGCCAGACAGGGAGTGGCTACACCTTC. The V call is TRBV30, the J call TRBJ1-2, with 7 nucleotides matching TRBD1. The CDR3 extends over 12 amino acids. The ends lost 3 bases at V and 7 bases at J; junction bases unmatched: 5. The germline gives CDR1 GTSNPN, CDR2 SVGIG (reference sequence).

The V call is TRBV5-1, the J call TRBJ2-7, with 11 bases that match TRBD2. Germline V gives CDR1 SGHRS, CDR2 YFSETQ. The CDR3 extends over 17 amino acids. Germline trimming cut 4 bases from V and 2 bases from J; bases unmatched to any gene: 11. The CDR3 DNA is TGCGCCAGCAGCGCCCTGGGTACTAGCGGGAGCCCCTACGAGCAGTACTTC. Translation: CASSALGTSGSPYEQYF.

The chain recombines TRBV7-2 with TRBJ1-5, with 8 bases fitting TRBD1. V shed 5 bases, J shed 2 bases, and the junction held 5 bases outside the gene matches. This CDR3 is built from 15 residues. The germline V gene encodes CDR1 SGHTA and CDR2 FQGNSA. The CDR3 nucleotides read TGTGCCAGCAGCCAGGCGGGACAGGGCAATCAGCCCCAGCATTTT. This sequence encodes CASSQAGQGNQPQHF.

This clonotype was counted a few times. The genes are TRBV25-1 and TRBJ1-2; D might be TRBD1 (6 bases). This CDR3 spans 15 amino acids. Germline V gene sequence: CDR1 MGHDK, CDR2 SYGVNS. The V end lost 7 bases, the J end lost 2 bases, and 17 bases lay between the germline ends. This CDR3 reads CASNSTGLLNYGYTF. CDR3 in DNA: TGTGCCAGCAATTCGACAGGACTGCTCAACTATGGCTACACCTTC.